The next 28 T cell receptor beta chains were all read from a single sample in a study of radiotherapy plus CTLA-4 blockade in lung cancer. TCRdb's copy holds only in-frame clones and misses some; the assay was immunoSEQ multiplex PCR. The sample shows about 53,000 clones, approximately 84% of them seen only once. Material: peripheral blood, obtained from a patient treated with radiotherapy plus ipilimumab. Receptors originate from a human donor with non-small cell lung cancer whose response to radiotherapy plus ipilimumab could not be evaluated.

With respect to this clone: The junction does not match germline at one end; this may be a read error. The chain recombines TRBV7-7 with TRBJ2-1; 9 bases map to TRBD2. Germline V gene sequence: CDR1 SSHAT, CDR2 FNYEAQ (reference sequence). The length of the CDR3 is 16 residues. The DNA for the CDR3 is TGTGCTAGCAGCTCGACTAGCGGAGGGGGGTCAGGTGAGCAGTTCTTC. Translation: CASSSTSGGGSGEQFF. Full variable domain (missing parts from reference TRBV7-7 and TRBJ2-1): GAGVSQSPRYKVTKRGQDVTLRCDPISSHATLYWYQQALGQGPEFLTYFNYEAQPDKSGLPSDRFSAERPEGSISTLTIQRTEQRDSAMYRCASSSTSGGGSGEQFFGPGTRLTVL.

The chain has TRBV30 and TRBJ1-4, with 10 bases identical to TRBD1. V was pared by 3 bases and J by 7 bases, with 8 bases of the junction left unmatched. In germline, CDR1 is GTSNPN, CDR2 SVGIG (reference sequence). The CDR3 loop spans 15 amino acids. The CDR3 DNA is TGTGCCTGGAGCGGACAGGGGGGATGGGGTGAAAAACTGTTTTTT. Translated, it gives CAWSGQGGWGEKLFF. Full variable domain (rest looked up from reference TRBV30 and TRBJ1-4): SQTIHQWPATLVQPVGSPLSLECTVEGTSNPNLYWYRQAAGRGLQLLFYSVGIGQISSEVPQNLSASRPQDRQFILSSKKLLLSDSGFYLCAWSGQGGWGEKLFFGSGTQLSVL.

This chain uses TRBV28 with TRBJ2-1, with 13 positions matching TRBD2. V shed 6 bases, J shed 7 bases, and the junction held 3 bases outside the gene matches. This CDR3 region has 14 residues. Germline loops: CDR1 MDHEN, CDR2 SYDVKM. Here the CDR3 DNA reads TGTGCCAGCAGCGGACTAGCGGGAGTGAATGAGCAGTTCTTC. Its translation is CASSGLAGVNEQFF. Based on the CDR3 plus reference TRBV28 and TRBJ2-1, the full variable domain is DVKVTQSSRYLVKRTGEKVFLECVQDMDHENMFWYRQDPGLGLRLIYFSYDVKMKEKGDIPEGYSVSREKKERFSLILESASTNQTSMYLCASSGLAGVNEQFFGPGTRLTVL.

The chain links TRBV7-2 to TRBJ2-1, with 7 bases that match TRBD1. The germline V gene encodes CDR1 SGHTA and CDR2 FQGNSA. This CDR3 is 16 amino acids long. The V and J ends lost 0 bases and 2 bases, in that order; junction bases with no gene match: 4. Written as DNA, the CDR3 is TGTGCCAGCAGCTTAGCGCCCGGACAGGCCTACAATGAGCAGTTCTTC. It encodes CASSLAPGQAYNEQFF.

The chain recombines TRBV7-9 with TRBJ1-1; 7 bases align to TRBD1. Germline loops: CDR1 SEHNR, CDR2 FQNEAQ (reference sequence). Trimming took 1 base from V and 10 from J; bases not matched to a gene: 6. CDR3 length equals 13 residues. CDR3 sequence (DNA): TGTGCCAGCAGCTTAGAGGTGGCAGGGGGAGCTTTCTTT. Protein: CASSLEVAGGAFF.

The chain carries TRBV4-1 and TRBJ1-3; 10 positions agree with TRBD1. Trimming cost V 3 bases and J 0 bases; bases outside gene matches: 11. This CDR3 is 19 amino acids long. Per the germline V gene, CDR1 is MGHRA and CDR2 is YSYEKL. The CDR3 nucleotides are TGCGCCAGCAGCCAGTTGAGACAGGGGGCGATGGTCTCTGGAAACACCATATATTTT. It is translated as CASSQLRQGAMVSGNTIYF.

This chain uses TRBV9 with TRBJ1-3; TRBD1 is a possible D gene (5 bases). The CDR3 sequence is 15 residues long. Germline CDR1 SGDLS, CDR2 YYNGEE. Trimming cost V 2 bases and J 4 bases, with 13 bases left between them. The CDR3, as DNA: TGTGCCAGCAGCGTGGGGGGGATCCCGGGAAACACCATATATTTT. Protein product: CASSVGGIPGNTIYF.

V gene TRBV14 combines with J gene TRBJ1-2; TRBD1 agrees at 11 bases. Germline CDR1 and CDR2: SGHDN and FVKESK. Trimming cost V 5 bases and J 4 bases; bases outside gene matches: 6. The CDR3 spans 15 residues. The CDR3 loop is CASSSGQGAFYGYTF. CDR3 nucleotides: TGTGCCAGCAGCTCCGGACAGGGGGCTTTCTATGGCTACACCTTC.

The chain recombines TRBV19 with TRBJ1-6; perhaps TRBD1 as D (6 bases). The V gene lost 5 bases and the J gene lost 6 bases, with 17 bases spanning the gap. The germline gives CDR1 LNHDA, CDR2 SQIVND (reference sequence). This CDR3 region has 16 residues. CDR3 nucleotide sequence: TGTGCCAGTAGTGGACGGTCGACAGGTGCTAATTCACCCCTCCACTTT. This gives the protein CASSGRSTGANSPLHF.

CDR3 coding DNA: TGTGCCAGCAGCCGCACTCGAGGAAATGAAGCTTTCTTT. Its protein product is CASSRTRGNEAFF. The rearrangement links TRBV7-2 to TRBJ1-1; no firm D call. CDR3 length: 13 amino acids. The V end lost 5 bases, the J end lost 7 bases, and 14 bases lay between the germline ends. Germline CDR1 and CDR2: SGHTA and FQGNSA.

The V call is TRBV5-1, the J call TRBJ2-5; D is unclear. The CDR3 extends over 15 amino acids. The germline gives CDR1 SGHRS, CDR2 YFSETQ. V was pared by 2 bases and J by 5 bases, with 16 bases between. The CDR3 sequence: CASSFESPNRETQYF. The DNA for the CDR3 is TGCGCCAGCAGCTTTGAGAGCCCCAACCGGGAGACCCAGTACTTC. Filled out from reference TRBV5-1 and TRBJ2-5, the complete variable domain reads KAGVTQTPRYLIKTRGQQVTLSCSPISGHRSVSWYQQTPGQGLQFLFEYFSETQRNKGNFPGRFSGRQFSNSRSEMNVSTLELGDSALYLCASSFESPNRETQYFGPGTRLLVL.

The J gene is TRBJ1-5, the V gene TRBV19; 7 positions agree with TRBD1. The CDR3 is 16 amino acids. The germline gives CDR1 LNHDA, CDR2 SQIVND (reference sequence). The J segment lost 9 bases and the V segment lost 5 bases, leaving 16 bases of the junction unmatched. CDR3 region: CASSSGDSLPRRPQHF. Written as DNA, the CDR3 is TGTGCCAGTAGTTCTGGGGACAGCTTACCCCGAAGGCCCCAGCATTTT. Combining the CDR3 with reference TRBV19 and TRBJ1-5 gives the whole variable domain DGGITQSPKYLFRKEGQNVTLSCEQNLNHDAMYWYRQDPGQGLRLIYYSQIVNDFQKGDIAEGYSVSREKKESFPLTVTSAQKNPTAFYLCASSSGDSLPRRPQHFGDGTRLSIL.

This rearrangement joins TRBV6-1 to TRBJ2-3; a weak D match, TRBD2 (6 bases). The CDR3 runs to 13 residues. Germline CDR1 is MNHNS and CDR2 is SASEGT. V lost 4 bases and J 6 bases, leaving 11 bases between the germline ends. The CDR3: CASSAGSGDTQYF. The CDR3 bases are TGTGCCAGCAGTGCCGGGAGCGGGGATACGCAGTATTTT.

The chain employs TRBV6-6 and TRBJ2-7; 9 nucleotides line up with TRBD2. In germline, CDR1 is MNHNY, CDR2 SVGAGI (reference sequence). The CDR3 length is 15 residues. The ends lost 0 bases at V and 8 bases at J; junction bases unmatched: 8. CDR3 region: CASSYSPGTSSQQYF. The DNA for the CDR3 is TGTGCCAGCAGTTACTCCCCCGGGACTAGCAGCCAGCAGTACTTC.

V and J are TRBV11-1 and TRBJ2-3; 7 bases agree with TRBD1. The junction had 6 bases not matched to a gene; V was cut back by 5 bases and J by 1 base. The germline V gene has CDR1 SGHAT and CDR2 FQDESV (reference sequence). The CDR3 loop spans 15 amino acids. The CDR3 nucleotides read TGTGCCAGCAGCATACAGGGGATCGGCACAGATACGCAGTATTTT. It translates to CASSIQGIGTDTQYF.

The chain carries TRBV18 and TRBJ2-5; maybe TRBD2 (6 bases). The CDR3 is made up of 13 amino acids. V was cut by 2 bases and J by 5 bases, with 9 bases left in between. Per the germline V gene, CDR1 is KGHSH and CDR2 is LQKENI. The CDR3 bases are TGTGCCAGCTCACCAATGGGGAGGGAGACCCAGTACTTC. Translated: CASSPMGRETQYF.

The gene calls are TRBV4-1 and TRBJ1-5, with D possibly TRBD1 on 5 matching bases. This CDR3 is built from 12 residues. V was trimmed by 3 bases and J by 8 bases, leaving 8 bases between them. Per the germline V gene, CDR1 is MGHRA and CDR2 is YSYEKL. CDR3 coding DNA: TGCGCCAGCAGCCATGGAGGGGAGCCCCAGCATTTT. Translation: CASSHGGEPQHF.

This sequence joins TRBV9 and TRBJ2-3; unclear D gene. The CDR3 spans 13 residues. Germline V gives CDR1 SGDLS, CDR2 YYNGEE. V lost 1 base to trimming and J lost 6 bases, with 9 bases between them. CDR3 in DNA: TGTGCCAGCAGCGTATCAATCGGGGATACGCAGTATTTT. Residues: CASSVSIGDTQYF.

The rearrangement joins TRBV7-8 to TRBJ1-4, with 8 bases aligning to TRBD1. Germline V gene sequence: CDR1 SGHVS, CDR2 FQNEAQ. This CDR3 region has 17 residues. Trimming removed 2 bases from V and 8 bases from J; junction bases left unmatched: 13. In DNA form, the CDR3 reads TGTGCCAGCAGCTTACCACCAGGAGGACAGGGAATAGAAAAACTGTTTTTT. It is translated as CASSLPPGGQGIEKLFF.

V usage is TRBV11-2 and J usage is TRBJ1-4, with TRBD1 matching over 8 bases. Looked up from germline, CDR1 is SGHAT and CDR2 is FQNNGV. CDR3 length: 13 residues. Germline trimming cut 10 bases from V and 7 bases from J; bases unmatched to any gene: 8. This CDR3 reads CATRQGAGEKLFF. CDR3 nucleotides: TGTGCCACCCGGCAGGGGGCGGGTGAAAAACTGTTTTTT. Full variable domain (missing parts from reference TRBV11-2 and TRBJ1-4): EAGVAQSPRYKIIEKRQSVAFWCNPISGHATLYWYQQILGQGPKLLIQFQNNGVVDDSQLPKDRFSAERLKGVDSTLKIQPAKLEDSAVYLCATRQGAGEKLFFGSGTQLSVL.

This rearrangement joins TRBV5-5 to TRBJ1-5, with a possible D match to TRBD1 (6 bases). The CDR3 has 16 amino acids. In germline, CDR1 is SGHKS, CDR2 YYEKEE (reference sequence). The V and J ends lost 2 bases and 4 bases respectively, with 16 bases between them. This CDR3 is CASSLGPGQFNQPQHF. For the CDR3, the DNA is TGTGCCAGCAGCTTAGGGCCCGGACAGTTTAATCAGCCCCAGCATTTT.

This clone has only one observation. V usage is TRBV5-4 and J usage is TRBJ2-1; D ambiguous. The V and J ends lost 0 bases and 15 bases respectively, with 16 bases between them. Germline values: CDR1 SGHNT, CDR2 YYREEE (reference sequence). The CDR3 spans 13 residues. The CDR3 is CASSLDGGGNRFF. The CDR3 DNA is TGTGCCAGCAGCTTGGACGGCGGCGGAAATCGGTTCTTC.

The gene calls are TRBV9 and TRBJ2-1; D possibly corresponds to TRBD1 (5 bases). The length of the CDR3 is 15 residues. Germline V gene lookup returns CDR1 SGDLS and CDR2 YYNGEE. With 3 bases removed from V and 2 bases from J, the gap between germline ends came to 12 bases. CDR3 coding DNA: TGTGCCAGCAGCGGAGACAGAAGTACCTACAATGAGCAGTTCTTC. It is translated as CASSGDRSTYNEQFF.

The V and J genes are TRBV28 and TRBJ1-2, with 10 bases matching TRBD1. This CDR3 has 17 amino acids. J was trimmed by 2 bases and V by 6 bases; bases with no gene match: 12. CDR1 is MDHEN, CDR2 SYDVKM, per germline. CDR3 coding DNA: TGTGCCAGCAGGTGGGGTTACTTGACAGGGGGCAACTATGGCTACACCTTC. Translation: CASRWGYLTGGNYGYTF.

The chain couples TRBV28 to TRBJ1-4, with D perhaps TRBD1 (5 bases). Germline CDR1 is MDHEN and CDR2 is SYDVKM. Trimming removed 6 bases at V and 8 bases at J, with 10 bases between. This CDR3 is built from 12 residues. CDR3 coding DNA: TGTGCCAGCAGCTGGGGCGAAGAAAAACTGTTTTTT. Protein: CASSWGEEKLFF.

The gene calls are TRBV7-8 and TRBJ1-5, with D possibly TRBD1 on 5 matching bases. Trimming took off 2 bases at V and 2 bases at J, with 10 bases between the two ends. CDR3 length: 15 amino acids. CDR1 is SGHVS and CDR2 is FQNEAQ in the germline V gene. The CDR3 coding sequence is TGTGCCAGCAGCTTATTCGAAGGGGGCAATCAGCCCCAGCATTTT. Translated, it gives CASSLFEGGNQPQHF.

This chain links TRBV19 with TRBJ1-2, with D possibly TRBD1 on 6 matching bases. V lost 3 bases and J 7 bases, leaving 15 bases between the germline ends. Germline assignment: CDR1 LNHDA and CDR2 SQIVND (reference sequence). The CDR3 runs 14 residues. The CDR3 nucleotides are TGTGCCAGTAGTATTTCAGGGGTGGAGAGTGGCTACACCTTC. Translating gives CASSISGVESGYTF.

The V call is TRBV7-9, the J call TRBJ2-7; D is ambiguous. This CDR3 contains 12 residues. Between the trimmed V and J ends, which lost 3 bases and 2 bases, there was a span of 5 bases. Germline V gives CDR1 SEHNR, CDR2 FQNEAQ (reference sequence). The CDR3, as DNA: TGTGCCAGCAGCTTCGACACCTACGAGCAGTACTTC. Its translation is CASSFDTYEQYF.